One TCR beta chain is described in this entry. Original processing methods: Reference gene primer amplification yielded estimated nucleated cell counts. Profiled with immunoSEQ multiplex PCR; TCRdb holds only in-frame clones, not every one. D and trimming were read from the DNA, whereas the V and J calls and clone size are those reported in that table. Altogether about 100,000 clones are present, over 75% being singletons, with the ten largest covering under 4.5%. The data stem from a study of blood T cell repertoires in COVID-19. On the study more broadly: Collection of acute and convalescent COVID-19 samples took place in the United States, Italy and Spain. From T cells, B-cell-depleted T cells, or PBMCs came the material, which was cDNA or gDNA.

Germline V CDR1 and CDR2: MGHDK, SYGVNS. With V trimmed by 6 bases and J by 7 bases, 9 bases remained unmatched. The CDR3 loop spans 14 amino acids. The V gene is TRBV25-1, the J gene TRBJ2-1; 7 bases fit TRBD1. Sequences were obtained from peripheral blood. This clonotype was sampled from a man in his 60s with acute or convalescent COVID-19. Here the CDR3 reads CASSNPGQWNEQFF. As DNA, the CDR3 is TGTGCCAGCAGCAATCCGGGACAGTGGAATGAGCAGTTCTTC.